This T cell receptor beta chain is from a study of T cells expressing NK-cell markers (dated by TCRdb to 2018 to 2020). With respect to the entire study: In sorted CD3+CD56+NKG2C+, CD3+CD56+NKG2C- and CD3+CD56-NKG2C+ T-cell subsets from eight donors, TCR beta-chain repertoires were profiled. Among the eight sequenced donors, only one was HCMV-seronegative, while the other seven were HCMV-seropositive. All eight donors whose samples were sequenced were randomly selected healthy volunteers, three of them men and five women. Illumina HiSeq 2000/2500, MiSeq or NextSeq was used to sequence libraries as 2 x 150 bp reads.

Including cysteine and phenylalanine, the CDR3 has 14 amino acids. Only the protein is available. CDR1 and CDR2 were assigned from the germline V gene as SGHTA and FQGNSA. Study-level results and caveats: In 5 to 7 donors, the dominant CD3+CD56+NKG2C+ clonotypes were found to rank among the top 10 CD8+ clonotypes and to make up about 1.0-7.5% of CD8+ T cells. Those dominant clonotypes were again the most abundant among CD3+CD56-NKG2C+ cells in several donors, at roughly 28.3-65%. Whether the expanded NKG2C-expressing T cell clones were specific for HCMV antigens was left unclear.

HCMV-specific IgG was detected in serum with a commercial ELISA kit to determine HCMV serostatus. Ficoll density gradient centrifugation was used to isolate peripheral blood mononuclear cells from blood. The run used an Illumina HiSeq 2000. TCR beta cDNA libraries were made by 5'RACE template switching that added a universal primer site and unique molecular identifiers. cDNA synthesis was primed from the TCR beta constant segment and was followed by two successive PCR amplification steps. The authors' analysis ran thus. MIGEC was used to demultiplex reads and group the reads by UMI, and MiTCR was used to assemble and quantify clonotypes. Only TCR cDNA sequences supported by at least two reads were kept to exclude erroneous sequences. The tcR package was used for downstream repertoire analysis, and clonotypes were matched across fractions by CDR3 nucleotide sequence plus V segment. Antigen specificity was annotated against VDJdb with VDJmatch, allowing one amino acid substitution in CDR3. After the reads were reprocessed by TCRdb, one entry was made per CDR3 protein sequence, with no DNA. The V and J calls were determined by TCRdb, not by the authors. The sample table gives 250,000 or so distinct CDR3 sequences. Roughly 4.2% of the sample comes from the top ten.

Notes on this clonotype: Its antigen has not been determined.

The sequence links TRBV7-2 to TRBJ1-5; TCRdb gives TRBD1 as the D gene, but with no DNA this cannot be confirmed. Sample: blood T cells: a sorted CD56 or NKG2C T cell subset, CD4+ or CD8+ T cells, or bulk PBMC T cells (not recorded which). The receptor was isolated from a woman between 18 and 70 years old in good health. The CDR3 has the sequence CASSPGVLNQPQHF.